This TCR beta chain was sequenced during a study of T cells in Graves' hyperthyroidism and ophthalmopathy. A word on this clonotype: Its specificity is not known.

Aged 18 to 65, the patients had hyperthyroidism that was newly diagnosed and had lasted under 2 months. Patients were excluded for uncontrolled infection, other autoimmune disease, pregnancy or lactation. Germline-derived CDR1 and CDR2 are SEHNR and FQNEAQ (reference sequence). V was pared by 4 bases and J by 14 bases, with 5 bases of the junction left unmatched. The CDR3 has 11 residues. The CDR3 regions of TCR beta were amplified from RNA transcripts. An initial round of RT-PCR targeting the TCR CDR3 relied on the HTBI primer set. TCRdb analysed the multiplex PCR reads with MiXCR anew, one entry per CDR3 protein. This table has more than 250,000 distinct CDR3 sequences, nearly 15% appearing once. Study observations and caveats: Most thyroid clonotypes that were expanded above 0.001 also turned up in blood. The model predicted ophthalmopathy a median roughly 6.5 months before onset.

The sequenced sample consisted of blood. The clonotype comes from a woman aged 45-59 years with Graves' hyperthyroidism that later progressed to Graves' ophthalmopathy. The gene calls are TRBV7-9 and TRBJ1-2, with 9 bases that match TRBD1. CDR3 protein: CASSSTGGRTF. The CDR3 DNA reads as TGTGCCAGCAGCTCCACAGGGGGCAGGACCTTC.